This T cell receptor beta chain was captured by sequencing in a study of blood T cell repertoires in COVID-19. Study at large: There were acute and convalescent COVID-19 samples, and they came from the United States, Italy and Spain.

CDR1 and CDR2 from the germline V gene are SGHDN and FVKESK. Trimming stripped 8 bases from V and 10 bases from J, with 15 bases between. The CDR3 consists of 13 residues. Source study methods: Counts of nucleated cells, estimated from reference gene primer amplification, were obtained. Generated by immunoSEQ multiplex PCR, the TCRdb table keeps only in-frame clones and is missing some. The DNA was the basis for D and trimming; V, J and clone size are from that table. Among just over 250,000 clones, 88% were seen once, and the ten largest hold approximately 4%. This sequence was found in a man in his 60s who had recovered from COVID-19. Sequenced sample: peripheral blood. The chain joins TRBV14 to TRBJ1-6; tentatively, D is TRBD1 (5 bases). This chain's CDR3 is CASRDSPWSPLHF. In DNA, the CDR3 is TGTGCCAGCCGAGACAGTCCTTGGTCACCCCTCCACTTT.